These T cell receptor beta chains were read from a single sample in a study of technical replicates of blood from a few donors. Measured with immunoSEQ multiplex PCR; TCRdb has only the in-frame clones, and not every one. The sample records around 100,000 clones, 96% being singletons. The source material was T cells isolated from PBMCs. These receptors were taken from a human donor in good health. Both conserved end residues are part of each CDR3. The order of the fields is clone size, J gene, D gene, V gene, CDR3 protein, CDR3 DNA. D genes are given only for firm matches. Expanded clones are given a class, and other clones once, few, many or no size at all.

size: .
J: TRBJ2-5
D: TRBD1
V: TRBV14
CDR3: CASSQNRGGETQYF
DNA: TGTGCCAGCAGCCAAAACAGGGGCGGGGAGACCCAGTACTTC

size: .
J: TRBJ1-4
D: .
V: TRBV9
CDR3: CASSNIIGGKLFF
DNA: TGTGCCAGCTCGAACATCATCGGCGGAAAACTGTTTTTT

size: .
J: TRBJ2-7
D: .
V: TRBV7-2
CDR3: CASSPLTPSNYEQYF
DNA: TGTGCCAGCAGCCCTCTAACTCCATCTAACTACGAGCAGTACTTC

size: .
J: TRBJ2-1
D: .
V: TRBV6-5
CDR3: CASNVGAGSYNEQFF
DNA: TGTGCCAGCAACGTGGGGGCTGGCTCCTACAATGAGCAGTTCTTC

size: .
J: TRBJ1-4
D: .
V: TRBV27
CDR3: CASNGGRNEKLFF
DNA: TGTGCCTCGAACGGAGGTCGTAATGAAAAACTGTTTTTT

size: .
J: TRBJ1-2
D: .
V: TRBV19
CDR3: CASSSDRTTLHGYTF
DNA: TGTGCCAGTAGTTCAGACAGGACCACACTGCATGGCTACACCTTC

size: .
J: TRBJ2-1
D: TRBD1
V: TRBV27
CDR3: CASSHQTGYNEQFF
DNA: TGTGCCAGCAGTCACCAGACAGGGTACAATGAGCAGTTCTTC

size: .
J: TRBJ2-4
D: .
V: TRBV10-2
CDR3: CASSERGSGLAKNIQYF
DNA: TGCGCCAGCAGTGAGCGGGGAAGCGGTCTAGCCAAAAACATTCAGTACTTC

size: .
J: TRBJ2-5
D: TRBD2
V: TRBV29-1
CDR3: CSVGEGQETQYF
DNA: TGCAGCGTTGGGGAGGGCCAAGAGACCCAGTACTTC

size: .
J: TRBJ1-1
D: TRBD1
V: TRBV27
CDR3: CASSLDRGTEAFF
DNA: TGTGCCAGCAGTTTGGACAGGGGCACTGAAGCTTTCTTT

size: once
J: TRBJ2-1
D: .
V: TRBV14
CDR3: CASSHAPRDNRFF
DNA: TGTGCCAGCAGCCATGCCCCTCGGGACAATCGGTTCTTC

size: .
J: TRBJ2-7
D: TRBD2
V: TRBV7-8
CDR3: CASSFRLAGGPFYEQYF
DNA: TGTGCCAGCAGCTTTAGACTAGCGGGGGGCCCTTTTTACGAGCAGTACTTC

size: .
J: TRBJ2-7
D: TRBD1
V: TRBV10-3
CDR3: CAITEGQGNYEQYF
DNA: TGTGCCATCACTGAGGGACAGGGGAATTACGAGCAGTACTTC

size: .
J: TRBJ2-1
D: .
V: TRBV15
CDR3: CATSRSIQDNEQFF
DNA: TGTGCCACCAGCAGATCGATACAAGACAATGAGCAGTTCTTC

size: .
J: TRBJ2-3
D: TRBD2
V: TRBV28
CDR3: CASNVFGREASTDTQYF
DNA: TGTGCCAGCAATGTTTTTGGACGGGAGGCCAGCACAGATACGCAGTATTTT

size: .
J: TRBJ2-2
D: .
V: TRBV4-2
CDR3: CASSQLLLTEEGRTGELFF
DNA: TGTGCCAGCAGCCAACTCTTGCTTACCGAGGAAGGTCGGACCGGGGAGCTGTTTTTT

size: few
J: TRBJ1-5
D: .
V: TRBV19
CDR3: CASSIDRLTSELRSDQPQHF
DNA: TGTGCCAGTAGTATAGATCGACTAACGTCAGAGCTCAGGAGTGACCAGCCCCAGCATTTT

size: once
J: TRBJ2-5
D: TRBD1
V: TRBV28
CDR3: CASTRDRSIWGETQYF
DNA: TGTGCCAGCACGCGGGACAGGTCAATTTGGGGGGAGACCCAGTACTTC

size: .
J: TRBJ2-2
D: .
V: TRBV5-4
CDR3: CASSFGFRTNSNTGELFF
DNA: TGTGCCAGCAGCTTCGGTTTTCGGACTAACTCGAACACCGGGGAGCTGTTTTTT

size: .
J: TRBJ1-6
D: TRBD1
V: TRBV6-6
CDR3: CASRDRSNSPLHF
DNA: TGTGCCAGCCGGGACAGGAGCAATTCACCCCTCCACTTT

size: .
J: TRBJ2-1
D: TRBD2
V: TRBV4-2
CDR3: CASRLIASGSHNEQFF
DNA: TGTGCCAGCAGACTGATTGCTAGCGGGAGCCATAATGAGCAGTTCTTC

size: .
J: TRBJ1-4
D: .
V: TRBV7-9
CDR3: CASSPRDSSPRQEKLFF
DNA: TGTGCCAGCAGCCCGCGGGACTCCTCACCCCGGCAGGAAAAACTGTTTTTT

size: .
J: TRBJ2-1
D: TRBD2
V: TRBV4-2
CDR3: CASSQGDYYNEQFF
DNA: TGTGCCAGCAGCCAAGGGGACTATTACAATGAGCAGTTCTTC

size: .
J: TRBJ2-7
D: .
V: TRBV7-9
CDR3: CAASSQAGYEQYF
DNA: TGTGCAGCGAGTTCCCAGGCGGGCTACGAGCAGTACTTC

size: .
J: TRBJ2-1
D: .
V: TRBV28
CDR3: CASSLDSYNEQFF
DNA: TGTGCCAGCAGTCTGGACAGCTACAATGAGCAGTTCTTC

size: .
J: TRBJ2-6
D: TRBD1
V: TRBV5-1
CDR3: CASSWTGTLSGANVLTF
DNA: TGCGCCAGCAGCTGGACAGGGACTCTCTCTGGGGCCAACGTCCTGACTTTC

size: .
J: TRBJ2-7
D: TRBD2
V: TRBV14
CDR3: CASSQEKGTSGSVYEQYF
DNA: TGTGCCAGCAGCCAAGAAAAGGGGACTAGCGGGAGTGTTTACGAGCAGTACTTC

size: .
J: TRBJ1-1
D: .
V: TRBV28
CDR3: CASSVLDSNTEAFF
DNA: TGTGCCAGCAGCGTTTTGGACTCGAACACTGAAGCTTTCTTT

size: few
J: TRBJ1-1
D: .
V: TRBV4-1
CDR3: CASSQGEAEAFF
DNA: TGCGCCAGCAGCCAAGGTGAGGCTGAAGCTTTCTTT

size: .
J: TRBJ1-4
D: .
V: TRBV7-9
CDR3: CASTLAEGEKLFF
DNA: TGTGCCAGCACCCTAGCGGAGGGAGAAAAACTGTTTTTT

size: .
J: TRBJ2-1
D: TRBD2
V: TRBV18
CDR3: CASSEGSGGYNEQFF
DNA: TGTGCCAGCTCAGAGGGTAGCGGGGGATACAATGAGCAGTTCTTC

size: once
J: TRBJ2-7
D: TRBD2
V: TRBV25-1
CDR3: CASSFGGGTYEQYF
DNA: TGTGCCAGCAGTTTTGGGGGGGGAACCTACGAGCAGTACTTC

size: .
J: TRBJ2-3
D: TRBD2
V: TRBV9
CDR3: CASSSQGTSGGPSTDTQYF
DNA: TGTGCCAGCAGCTCCCAAGGTACTAGCGGGGGACCCAGCACAGATACGCAGTATTTT

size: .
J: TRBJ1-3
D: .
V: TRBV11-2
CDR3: CASSLQTARGTIYF
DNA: TGTGCCAGCAGCTTACAGACCGCAAGAGGCACCATATATTTT

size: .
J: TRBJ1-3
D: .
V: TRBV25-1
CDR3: CASSARLSSGNTIYF
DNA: TGTGCCAGCAGTGCCAGGCTGAGCTCTGGAAACACCATATATTTT

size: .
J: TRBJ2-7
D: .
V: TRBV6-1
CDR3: CASREQGSSYEQYF
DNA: TGTGCCAGCAGAGAGCAAGGGAGCTCCTACGAGCAGTACTTC

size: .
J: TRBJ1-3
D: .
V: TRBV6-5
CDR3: CASSFGLLGNTIYF
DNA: TGTGCCAGCAGTTTTGGCCTGCTCGGGAACACCATATATTTT

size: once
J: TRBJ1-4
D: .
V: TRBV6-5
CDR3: CASSQGREGNKKLFF
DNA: TGTGCCAGCAGTCAAGGCCGGGAGGGGAACAAAAAACTGTTTTTT

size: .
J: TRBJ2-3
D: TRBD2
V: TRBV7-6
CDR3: CASSSVTSGRTRADTQYF
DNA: TGTGCCAGCAGCTCTGTGACTAGCGGGAGAACTAGGGCAGATACGCAGTATTTT

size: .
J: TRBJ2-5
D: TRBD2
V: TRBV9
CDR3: CASSPRGEPQETQYF
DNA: TGTGCCAGCAGCCCCCGGGGGGAGCCTCAAGAGACCCAGTACTTC

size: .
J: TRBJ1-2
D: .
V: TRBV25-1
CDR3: CASRNRLLGYTF
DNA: TGTGCCAGCAGGAACAGGTTACTCGGCTACACCTTC

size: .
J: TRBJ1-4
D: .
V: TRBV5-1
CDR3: CASSLTNGREKLFF
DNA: TGCGCCAGCAGCTTGACAAATGGGCGTGAAAAACTGTTTTTT

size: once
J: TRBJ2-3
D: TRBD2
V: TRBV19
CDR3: CASSILAVSTDTQYF
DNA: TGTGCCAGTAGTATACTAGCGGTTAGCACAGATACGCAGTATTTT

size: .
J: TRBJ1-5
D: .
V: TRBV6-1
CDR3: CASKEGNQPQHF
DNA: TGTGCCAGCAAAGAGGGCAATCAGCCCCAGCATTTT

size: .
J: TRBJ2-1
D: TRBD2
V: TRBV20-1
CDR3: CRAGGGNEQFF
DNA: TGCAGAGCGGGGGGGGGCAATGAGCAGTTCTTC

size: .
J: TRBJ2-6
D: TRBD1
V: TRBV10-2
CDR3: CASSESSDRVVTGANVLTF
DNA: TGCGCCAGCAGTGAGAGTTCGGACAGGGTCGTCACTGGGGCCAACGTCCTGACTTTC

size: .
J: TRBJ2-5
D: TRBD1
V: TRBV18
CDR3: CASSTRTGQETQYF
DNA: TGTGCCAGCTCAACTAGGACAGGACAAGAGACCCAGTACTTC

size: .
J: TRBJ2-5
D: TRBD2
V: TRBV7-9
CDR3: CASSLALAGAQETQYF
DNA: TGTGCCAGCAGCTTAGCGCTAGCGGGGGCGCAAGAGACCCAGTACTTC

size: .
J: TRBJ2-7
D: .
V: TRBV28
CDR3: CASHPGTHYEQYF
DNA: TGTGCCAGCCACCCAGGGACACACTACGAGCAGTACTTC

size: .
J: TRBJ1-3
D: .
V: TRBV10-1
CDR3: CASSDDRSSGNTIYF
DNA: TGCGCCAGCAGTGATGACAGGAGCTCTGGAAACACCATATATTTT

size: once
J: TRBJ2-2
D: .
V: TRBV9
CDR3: CASSAGIQRTGELFF
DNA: TGTGCCAGCAGCGCGGGGATACAGAGAACCGGGGAGCTGTTTTTT

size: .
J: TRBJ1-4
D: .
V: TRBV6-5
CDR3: CASALGGTVGKLFF
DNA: TGTGCCAGCGCCCTAGGGGGAACCGTGGGAAAACTGTTTTTT

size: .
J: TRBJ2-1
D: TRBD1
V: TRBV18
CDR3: CASSRDRVNEQFF
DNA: TGTGCCAGCTCACGGGACAGGGTCAATGAGCAGTTCTTC

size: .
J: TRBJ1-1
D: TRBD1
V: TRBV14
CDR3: CASRLGGLGTEAFF
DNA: TGTGCCAGCAGGTTAGGGGGCTTAGGAACTGAAGCTTTCTTT

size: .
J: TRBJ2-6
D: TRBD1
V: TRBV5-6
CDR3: CASSLVQGGSGANVLTF
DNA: TGTGCCAGCAGCTTAGTACAGGGGGGCTCTGGGGCCAACGTCCTGACTTTC

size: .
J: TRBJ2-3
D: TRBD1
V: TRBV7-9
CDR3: CASRETGVTQYF
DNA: TGTGCCAGCAGGGAAACAGGGGTTACGCAGTATTTT

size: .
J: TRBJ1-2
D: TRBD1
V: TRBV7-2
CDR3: CASSILRTGDLYGYTF
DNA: TGTGCCAGCAGCATCCTCAGAACAGGGGACCTCTATGGCTACACCTTC